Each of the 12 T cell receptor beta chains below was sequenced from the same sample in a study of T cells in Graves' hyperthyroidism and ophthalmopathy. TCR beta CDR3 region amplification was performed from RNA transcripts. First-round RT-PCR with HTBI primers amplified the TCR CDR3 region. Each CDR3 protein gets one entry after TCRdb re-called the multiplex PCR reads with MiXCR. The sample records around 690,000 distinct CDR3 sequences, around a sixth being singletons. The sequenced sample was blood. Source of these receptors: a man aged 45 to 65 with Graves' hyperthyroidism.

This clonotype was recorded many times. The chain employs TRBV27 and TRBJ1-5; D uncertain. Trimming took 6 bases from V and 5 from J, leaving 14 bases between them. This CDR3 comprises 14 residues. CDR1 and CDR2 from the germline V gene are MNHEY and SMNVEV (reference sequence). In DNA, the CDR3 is TGTGCCAGCAGCCTGGGAGGGAAAGATCAGCCCCAGCATTTT. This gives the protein CASSLGGKDQPQHF.

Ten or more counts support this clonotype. The DNA of the CDR3 is TGCAGTGCTAGCCACCTAGGACAGGGAGTTCTGTACTTC. This sequence encodes CSASHLGQGVLYF. The V call is TRBV20-1, the J call TRBJ2-5, with 8 bases aligning to TRBD1. The CDR3 loop spans 13 amino acids. Germline-derived CDR1 and CDR2 are DFQATT and SNEGSKA (reference sequence). V dropped 3 bases and J dropped 13; count of bases not matched to a gene: 13.

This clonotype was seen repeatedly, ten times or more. DNA of the CDR3: TGTGCCTGGGTGGCGAACTGGCGGGGCTACACCTTC. Its translation: CAWVANWRGYTF. The gene calls are TRBV30 and TRBJ1-2; unclear D gene. Germline loops: CDR1 GTSNPN, CDR2 SVGIG (reference sequence). The CDR3 is made up of 12 amino acids. V was clipped by 5 bases and J by 8 bases, with 15 bases between them.

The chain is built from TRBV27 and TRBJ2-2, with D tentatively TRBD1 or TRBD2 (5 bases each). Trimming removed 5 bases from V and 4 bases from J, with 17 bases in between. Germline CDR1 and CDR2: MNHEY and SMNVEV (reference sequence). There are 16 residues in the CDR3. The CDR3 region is CASSRTGAPLTGELFF. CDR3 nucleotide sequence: TGTGCCAGCAGTCGAACCGGGGCCCCCCTCACCGGGGAGCTGTTTTTT.

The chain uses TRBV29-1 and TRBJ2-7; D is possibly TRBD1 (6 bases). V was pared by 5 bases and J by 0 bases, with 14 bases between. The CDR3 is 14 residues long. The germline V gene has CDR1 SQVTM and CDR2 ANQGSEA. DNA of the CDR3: TGCAGCGTTTTTGGGCAGGGGCGCTCCTACGAGCAGTACTTC. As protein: CSVFGQGRSYEQYF.

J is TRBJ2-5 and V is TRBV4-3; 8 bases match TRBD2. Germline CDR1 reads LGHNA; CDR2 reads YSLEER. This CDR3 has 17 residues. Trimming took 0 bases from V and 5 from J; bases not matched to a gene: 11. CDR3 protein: CASSQELSGGLRETQYF. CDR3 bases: TGCGCCAGCAGCCAAGAATTAAGCGGGGGTCTCCGCGAGACCCAGTACTTC.

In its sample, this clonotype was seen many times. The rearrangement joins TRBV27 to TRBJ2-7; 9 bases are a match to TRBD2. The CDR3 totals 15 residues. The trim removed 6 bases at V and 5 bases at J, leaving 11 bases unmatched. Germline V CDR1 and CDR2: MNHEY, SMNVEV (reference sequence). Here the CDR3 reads CASSPRGGRADEQYF. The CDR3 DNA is TGTGCCAGCAGCCCCAGGGGCGGGAGGGCTGACGAGCAGTACTTC.

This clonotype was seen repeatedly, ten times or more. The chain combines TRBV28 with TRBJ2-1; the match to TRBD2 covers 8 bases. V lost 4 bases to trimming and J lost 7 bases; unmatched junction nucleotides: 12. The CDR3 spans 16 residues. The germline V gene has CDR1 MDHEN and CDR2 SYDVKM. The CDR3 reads CASSSLAGGPGNEQFF. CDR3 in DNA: TGTGCCAGCAGTTCTCTAGCGGGCGGGCCTGGGAATGAGCAGTTCTTC. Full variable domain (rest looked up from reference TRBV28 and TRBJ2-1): DVKVTQSSRYLVKRTGEKVFLECVQDMDHENMFWYRQDPGLGLRLIYFSYDVKMKEKGDIPEGYSVSREKKERFSLILESASTNQTSMYLCASSSLAGGPGNEQFFGPGTRLTVL.

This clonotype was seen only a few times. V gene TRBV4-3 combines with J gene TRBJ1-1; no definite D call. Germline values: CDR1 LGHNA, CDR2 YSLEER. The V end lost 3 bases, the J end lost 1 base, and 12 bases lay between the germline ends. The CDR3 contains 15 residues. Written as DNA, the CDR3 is TGCGCCAGCAGCCAGGGAATGGCCCCGAACACTGAAGCTTTCTTT. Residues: CASSQGMAPNTEAFF.

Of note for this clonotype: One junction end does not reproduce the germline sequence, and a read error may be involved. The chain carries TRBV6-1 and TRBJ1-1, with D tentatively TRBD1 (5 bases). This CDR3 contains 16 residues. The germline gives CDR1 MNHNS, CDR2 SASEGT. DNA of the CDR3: TGTGCCAGCAGAGCCCCACTTCAGGGAGTAAACACTGAAGCTCTCTTT. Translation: CASRAPLQGVNTEALF.

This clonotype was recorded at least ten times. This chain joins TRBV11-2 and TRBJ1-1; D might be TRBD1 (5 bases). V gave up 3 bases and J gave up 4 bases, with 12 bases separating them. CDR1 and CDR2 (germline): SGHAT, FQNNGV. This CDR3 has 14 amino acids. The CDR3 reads CASSFGAGGTEAFF. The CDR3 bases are TGTGCCAGCAGCTTTGGGGCCGGGGGCACTGAAGCTTTCTTT.

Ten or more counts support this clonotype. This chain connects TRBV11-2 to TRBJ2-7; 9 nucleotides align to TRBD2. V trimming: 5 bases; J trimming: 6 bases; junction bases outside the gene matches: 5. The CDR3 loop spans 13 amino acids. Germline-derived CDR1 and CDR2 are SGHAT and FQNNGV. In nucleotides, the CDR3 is TGTGCCAGCAGCCCCGGGACTAGCAGCGAGCAGTACTTC. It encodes CASSPGTSSEQYF. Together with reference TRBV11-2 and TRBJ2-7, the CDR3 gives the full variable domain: EAGVAQSPRYKIIEKRQSVAFWCNPISGHATLYWYQQILGQGPKLLIQFQNNGVVDDSQLPKDRFSAERLKGVDSTLKIQPAKLEDSAVYLCASSPGTSSEQYFGPGTRLTVT.